This passage covers 17 T cell receptor beta chains from one sample sequenced in a study of blood T cell repertoires in COVID-19. Profiled with immunoSEQ multiplex PCR; TCRdb holds only in-frame clones, not every one. The data contain about 190,000 clones, about 81% of them singletons. The sequencing sample was made of peripheral blood. The receptors shown here come from a woman of 80 years or more with COVID-19, enrolled during active disease.

The rearrangement joins TRBV24-1 to TRBJ2-5; TRBD2 matches 10 bases. V was pared by 1 base and J by 4 bases, with 8 bases of the junction left unmatched. Germline V CDR1 and CDR2: KGHDR, SFDVKD. This CDR3 region has 17 residues. CDR3 in amino acids: CATSDFTASGRGETQYF. CDR3 nucleotide sequence: TGTGCCACCAGTGATTTCACGGCTAGCGGGAGAGGAGAGACCCAGTACTTC.

This chain uses TRBV7-8 with TRBJ2-1; no definite D call. The CDR3 is 13 residues long. V lost 5 bases and J lost 0, with 5 bases in between. Germline V gene lookup returns CDR1 SGHVS and CDR2 FQNEAQ. In DNA form, the CDR3 reads TGTGCCAGCAGCCCGAGCTCCTACAATGAGCAGTTCTTC. Translated, it gives CASSPSSYNEQFF.

V and J are TRBV5-6 and TRBJ2-7; TRBD2 matches 8 bases. V trimming: 5 bases; J trimming: 2 bases; junction bases outside the gene matches: 12. The CDR3 runs to 16 residues. CDR1 and CDR2 from the germline V gene are SGHDT and YYEEEE. The DNA of the CDR3 is TGTGCCAGCAGTCTGATTACTAGCGGCCCAACCTACGAGCAGTACTTC. It yields the protein CASSLITSGPTYEQYF.

This clone was counted many times. The chain couples TRBV4-3 to TRBJ1-4; 8 bases agree with TRBD1. This CDR3 region has 19 residues. From germline, CDR1 is LGHNA and CDR2 YSLEER. V was clipped by 0 bases and J by 0 bases; unmatched bases: 9. The CDR3, as DNA: TGCGCCAGCAGCCAAGACGAGGGGACAGGCCTTGCAACTAATGAAAAACTGTTTTTT. Residues: CASSQDEGTGLATNEKLFF.

This rearrangement joins TRBV4-2 to TRBJ2-7; 9 nucleotides line up with TRBD1. The CDR3 totals 13 residues. Germline V gene sequence: CDR1 LGHNA, CDR2 YNFKEQ. With 0 bases clipped from V and 11 bases from J, the junction kept 5 bases outside the gene matches. DNA of the CDR3: TGTGCCAGCAGCCAAGAGGTACAGGGGGCTAAGTACTTC. Its protein is CASSQEVQGAKYF.

V is TRBV29-1 and J is TRBJ1-1; 11 bases are a match to TRBD1. CDR3 length: 14 amino acids. Trimming removed 4 bases from V and 5 bases from J; junction bases left unmatched: 6. Germline CDR1 SQVTM, CDR2 ANQGSEA. In DNA, the CDR3 is TGCAGCGTTGGGACAGGGGGCGCGCAGACTGAAGCTTTCTTT. It specifies CSVGTGGAQTEAFF.

J is TRBJ1-2 and V is TRBV4-1, with unresolved D. Trimming left V 4 bases short and J 0 bases short, with 12 bases between. The germline gives CDR1 MGHRA, CDR2 YSYEKL. CDR3 length: 15 residues. CDR3 coding DNA: TGCGCCAGCAGCCTAACGGACGGGACTAACTATGGCTACACCTTC. This sequence encodes CASSLTDGTNYGYTF.

The chain employs TRBV27 and TRBJ2-3, with D unresolved. Per the germline V gene, CDR1 is MNHEY and CDR2 is SMNVEV (reference sequence). This CDR3 contains 16 residues. The V end lost 2 bases, the J end lost 0 bases, and 12 bases lay between the germline ends. The CDR3: CASSLRTPTSTDTQYF. In DNA form, the CDR3 reads TGTGCCAGCAGTTTAAGAACTCCCACCAGCACAGATACGCAGTATTTT.

The genes are TRBV5-1 and TRBJ2-1, with TRBD1 matching over 8 bases. V gave up 0 bases and J gave up 4 bases; unmatched junction bases: 0. Germline CDR1 reads SGHRS; CDR2 reads YFSETQ. The CDR3 runs 14 residues. The CDR3 protein is CASSLGDRYNEQFF. CDR3 nucleotide sequence: TGCGCCAGCAGCTTGGGGGACAGGTACAATGAGCAGTTCTTC.

J is TRBJ2-7 and V is TRBV19, with 9 nucleotides matching TRBD2. The CDR3 loop spans 16 amino acids. Trimming at V came to 5 bases and at J to 5 bases, leaving 13 bases not matched to a gene. Germline CDR1 reads LNHDA; CDR2 reads SQIVND (reference sequence). Written as DNA, the CDR3 is TGTGCCAGTAGTCCTCCTGGAGGGCTAGCGGGGAACGAGCAGTACTTC. It translates to CASSPPGGLAGNEQYF.

In its sample, this clone was seen a few times. The chain links TRBV3-1 (or the pseudogene TRBV3-2) to TRBJ2-3, with a possible D match to TRBD2 (6 bases). This CDR3 is 13 amino acids long. V was pared by 7 bases and J by 1 base, with 9 bases between. Germline V gives CDR1 LGHDT, CDR2 YNNKEL (reference sequence). The CDR3 region has the DNA TGTGCCAGCAACGTAGCGGGCACAGATACGCAGTATTTT. As protein: CASNVAGTDTQYF.

This clone occurred once. The rearrangement uses TRBV25-1 and TRBJ2-5; 7 bases align to TRBD2. Unmatched junction bases numbered 4, after V lost 5 bases and J lost 1 base. The CDR3 length is 14 residues. Germline CDR1 and CDR2: MGHDK and SYGVNS. The CDR3 bases are TGTGCCAGCAGTAACGGGGGGACCCAAGAGACCCAGTACTTC. Protein sequence: CASSNGGTQETQYF.

This chain connects TRBV19 to TRBJ2-1; possibly TRBD2 for D (7 bases). This CDR3 is 18 amino acids long. V lost 6 bases, J lost 0 bases, and 21 bases lay in between. Germline CDR1 and CDR2: LNHDA and SQIVND (reference sequence). CDR3 DNA: TGTGCCAGTAGGGGGGGGCGGCTAGCGGTTAGCTCCTACAATGAGCAGTTCTTC. As protein: CASRGGRLAVSSYNEQFF.

This chain connects TRBV5-1 to TRBJ1-6; D might be TRBD1 (6 bases). The germline V gene has CDR1 SGHRS and CDR2 YFSETQ. CDR3 length: 15 amino acids. The germline V and J ends were trimmed by 2 bases and 11 bases, with 17 bases remaining between them. Written as DNA, the CDR3 is TGCGCCAGCAGCTTAGGCAGGGGCCATTCGGCACCCCTCCACTTT. This sequence encodes CASSLGRGHSAPLHF.

The V gene is TRBV7-9, the J gene TRBJ2-7; TRBD2 matches at 7 bases. After removal of 2 bases from V and 0 bases from J, the junction contained 4 bases not matched to a gene. Germline CDR1 and CDR2: SEHNR and FQNEAQ (reference sequence). The CDR3 extends over 15 amino acids. For the CDR3, the DNA is TGTGCCAGCAGCTTACGGCGGGAGCTCTCCTACGAGCAGTACTTC. Translation gives CASSLRRELSYEQYF.

The chain recombines TRBV5-1 with TRBJ2-7; 10 bases are shared with TRBD1. Per germline, CDR1 SGHRS and CDR2 YFSETQ. The length of the CDR3 is 17 residues. Trimming cost V 1 base and J 5 bases; bases outside gene matches: 12. CDR3: CASSLSAVGQGNDEQYF. The CDR3 DNA reads as TGCGCCAGCAGCTTGTCGGCCGTGGGACAGGGGAATGACGAGCAGTACTTC.

In this sample, this clone turned up once. The rearrangement links TRBV4-1 to TRBJ1-6; no reliable D call. This CDR3 is built from 16 residues. Germline CDR1 is MGHRA and CDR2 is YSYEKL. Trimming removed 0 bases at V and 7 bases at J, with 13 bases between. CDR3 coding DNA: TGCGCCAGCAGCCAAGACCCTGGACTAGGCAATTCACCCCTCCACTTT. As protein: CASSQDPGLGNSPLHF.